Listed here are 27 T cell receptor beta chains from one sample, sequenced in a study of shared clonotypes between healthy human individuals. Data came from immunoSEQ multiplex PCR; TCRdb stores just in-frame clones and leaves some out. Here the sample spans millions of clones, just over 90% being singletons. Specimen: naive CD4+ T cells sorted from blood. Indicated subset: CD45RA+ positively selected. Source of these receptors: a young man in good health.

In DNA, the CDR3 is TGTGCCAGCAGTGAAGCCACTCCTGGGAATTCCTATGGCTACACCTTC. This codes for CASSEATPGNSYGYTF. The V gene is TRBV6-1, the J gene TRBJ1-2; D is unresolved. The CDR3 spans 16 residues. V shed 0 bases and J shed 4 bases, with 15 bases lying between them. Germline V gene sequence: CDR1 MNHNS, CDR2 SASEGT.

V usage is TRBV19 and J usage is TRBJ1-6; D gene uncertain. Germline V gene lookup returns CDR1 LNHDA and CDR2 SQIVND (reference sequence). The CDR3 totals 17 residues. Trimming removed 5 bases at V and 8 bases at J, with 22 bases between. The CDR3 region is CASSESAGLWSYSPLHF. The CDR3 nucleotides are TGTGCCAGTAGTGAAAGTGCAGGACTTTGGAGTTATTCACCCCTCCACTTT.

This chain joins TRBV14 and TRBJ1-6, with D possibly being TRBD1 (6 bases). The ends were cut back, 3 bases at V and 3 bases at J, with 12 bases in the middle. CDR3 size: 16 residues. Germline V gene sequence: CDR1 SGHDN, CDR2 FVKESK. The CDR3 spells CASSHRGPLYNSPLHF. DNA of the CDR3: TGTGCCAGCAGCCACAGGGGTCCCCTCTATAATTCACCCCTCCACTTT. The full variable domain, in which reference TRBV14 and TRBJ1-6 provide the parts outside the CDR3, is EAGVTQFPSHSVIEKGQTVTLRCDPISGHDNLYWYRRVMGKEIKFLLHFVKESKQDESGMPNNRFLAERTGGTYSTLKVQPAELEDSGVYFCASSHRGPLYNSPLHFGNGTRLTVT.

The rearrangement uses TRBV5-1 and TRBJ1-6; 9 bases are a match to TRBD1. The junction had 4 bases not matched to a gene; V was cut back by 0 bases and J by 6 bases. CDR3 length equals 16 residues. Germline CDR1 and CDR2: SGHRS and YFSETQ. This CDR3 reads CASSLGGTGPNSPLHF. CDR3 nucleotide sequence: TGCGCCAGCAGCTTGGGTGGGACAGGGCCTAATTCACCCCTCCACTTT. The variable domain in full, completed from reference TRBV5-1 and TRBJ1-6, reads KAGVTQTPRYLIKTRGQQVTLSCSPISGHRSVSWYQQTPGQGLQFLFEYFSETQRNKGNFPGRFSGRQFSNSRSEMNVSTLELGDSALYLCASSLGGTGPNSPLHFGNGTRLTVT.

This chain joins TRBV4-3 and TRBJ1-2; D unresolved. Germline values: CDR1 LGHNA, CDR2 YSLEER. Trimming took 0 bases from V and 8 from J, leaving 10 bases between them. This CDR3 has 13 amino acids. The CDR3 DNA is TGCGCCAGCAGCCAAGAAGTTGCGGCCGGCTACACCTTC. It is translated as CASSQEVAAGYTF.

J is TRBJ2-2 and V is TRBV7-9; TRBD1 is a possible D gene (5 bases). Trimming took off 7 bases at V and 5 bases at J, with 14 bases between the two ends. Germline lookup yields CDR1 SEHNR and CDR2 FQNEAQ (reference sequence). The CDR3 is made up of 14 amino acids. DNA for the CDR3: TGTGCCAGCAACTCAGGGCGGTCGACCGGGGAGCTGTTTTTT. As protein: CASNSGRSTGELFF.

This clone has just a few counts. The chain recombines TRBV25-1 with TRBJ1-2; D not resolved. Trimming shortened V by 3 bases and J by 6 bases, and 14 bases separated the two germline ends. Germline values: CDR1 MGHDK, CDR2 SYGVNS. The CDR3 is 14 amino acids. The CDR3 DNA reads as TGTGCCAGCAGTGACCCCGCCCTGTTGGATGGCTACACCTTC. Translating it yields CASSDPALLDGYTF.

The rearrangement uses TRBV11-2 and TRBJ2-1; 9 bases agree with TRBD2. V lost 5 bases, J lost 0 bases, and 14 bases stayed unmatched. The CDR3 is 19 amino acids. Germline CDR1 and CDR2: SGHAT and FQNNGV. DNA for the CDR3: TGTGCCAGCAGCCCTACGGTGACTAGCGGACAAATCTCCTACAATGAGCAGTTCTTC. Residues: CASSPTVTSGQISYNEQFF.

The count of this clone is one. The chain joins TRBV6-5 to TRBJ1-3; 8 bases line up with TRBD1. V was clipped by 2 bases and J by 4 bases; unmatched bases: 7. Germline CDR1 reads MNHEY; CDR2 reads SVGAGI. The CDR3 is 16 residues long. This chain's CDR3 is CASSYGRGLTGNTIYF. CDR3 bases: TGTGCCAGCAGTTACGGCAGGGGGCTAACCGGAAACACCATATATTTT.

The CDR3 DNA is TGCGCCAGCAGCCACCCGAACGGGCGGGGGGGTCGCACAGATACGCAGTATTTT. Translation: CASSHPNGRGGRTDTQYF. V is TRBV4-1 and J is TRBJ2-3; 9 nucleotides agree with TRBD2. Germline V gene sequence: CDR1 MGHRA, CDR2 YSYEKL. CDR3 length equals 18 residues. V shed 3 bases and J 1 base; nucleotides not matched to a gene: 11.

The chain combines TRBV27 with TRBJ1-5; 8 bases agree with TRBD1. The CDR3 is made up of 15 amino acids. The V gene end was trimmed by 6 bases and the J gene end by 4 bases; junction bases not matched to a gene: 8. Germline V gene data show CDR1 as MNHEY and CDR2 as SMNVEV (reference sequence). The CDR3 protein is CASSRGQGQNQPQHF. CDR3 sequence (DNA): TGTGCCAGCAGCCGTGGACAGGGACAGAATCAGCCCCAGCATTTT.

The genes are TRBV19 and TRBJ2-4; the D gene is possibly TRBD1 (6 bases). This CDR3 is 16 amino acids long. Deletions cut 5 bases from V and 0 bases from J, with 14 bases between. Germline assignment: CDR1 LNHDA and CDR2 SQIVND (reference sequence). For the CDR3, the DNA is TGTGCCAGTAGTCCAGGACAGCGCTCAGCCAAAAACATTCAGTACTTC. Translated, it gives CASSPGQRSAKNIQYF.

A note on this clone: The sample carries other DNA sequences with the same CDR3. V gene TRBV6-5 combines with J gene TRBJ1-5; 8 bases line up with TRBD1. There are 15 residues in the CDR3. The V gene's germline CDR1 is MNHEY and CDR2 SVGAGI. Unmatched junction bases numbered 5, after V lost 5 bases and J lost 2 bases. The CDR3 DNA follows: TGTGCCAGCAGTAGAACAGGGGGTGGCAATCAGCCCCAGCATTTT. Its protein product is CASSRTGGGNQPQHF.

This clone was seen a handful of times. One end of the junction fails to match germline, which may point to a read error. The V and J genes are TRBV5-1 and TRBJ1-4; D possibly corresponds to TRBD1 (5 bases). Looked up from germline, CDR1 is SGHRS and CDR2 is YFSETQ. The CDR3 covers 14 residues. CDR3 coding DNA: TGCGCCAGCAGCTCCCGGGACTCTAACGAAAAACTGTTTTTT. Encoded protein: CASSSRDSNEKLFF. Looking up the rest from reference TRBV5-1 and TRBJ1-4 gives the full variable domain: KAGVTQTPRYLIKTRGQQVTLSCSPISGHRSVSWYQQTPGQGLQFLFEYFSETQRNKGNFPGRFSGRQFSNSRSEMNVSTLELGDSALYLCASSSRDSNEKLFFGSGTQLSVL.

Details on this clone: Other DNA sequences from this sample encode an identical CDR3 as well. The V and J genes are TRBV10-3 and TRBJ2-1, with a possible D match to TRBD2 (6 bases). Germline V lookup: CDR1 ENHRY, CDR2 SYGVKD. Deletions cut 8 bases from V and 4 bases from J, with 9 bases between. The CDR3 consists of 12 residues. For the CDR3, the DNA is TGTGCCATCTCGGAGGGATACAATGAGCAGTTCTTC. Its translation is CAISEGYNEQFF.

The chain uses TRBV7-9 and TRBJ2-1; TRBD2 is a possible D gene (5 bases). From germline, CDR1 is SEHNR and CDR2 FQNEAQ (reference sequence). V lost 5 bases, J lost 5 bases, and 19 bases lay in between. The CDR3 covers 16 residues. This CDR3 reads CASSPSGSEVDNEQFF. In nucleotides, the CDR3 is TGTGCCAGCAGCCCAAGCGGCTCCGAGGTCGACAATGAGCAGTTCTTC.

This clone has only one observation. This chain links TRBV11-2 with TRBJ1-2, with 7 bases identical to TRBD1. This CDR3 is built from 15 residues. Germline lookup yields CDR1 SGHAT and CDR2 FQNNGV. Germline trimming cut 5 bases from V and 1 base from J; bases unmatched to any gene: 7. For the CDR3, the DNA is TGTGCCAGCAGCATCGGGACAGCTCTTAACTATGGCTACACCTTC. Protein sequence: CASSIGTALNYGYTF.

This clone was seen a handful of times. This chain joins TRBV6-4 and TRBJ1-1; 7 nucleotides align to TRBD1. The CDR3 consists of 13 residues. Germline V gives CDR1 MRHNA, CDR2 SNTAGT. V lost 6 bases to trimming and J lost 1 base; unmatched junction nucleotides: 2. The CDR3, as DNA: TGTGCCAGCAGGAGGACAGGGAACACTGAAGCTTTCTTT. Translation: CASRRTGNTEAFF.

This clone came up once. This chain connects TRBV5-5 to TRBJ1-4, with a tentative D call TRBD1 (5 bases). Deletions cut 0 bases from V and 5 bases from J, with 11 bases between. Germline CDR1 reads SGHKS; CDR2 reads YYEKEE (reference sequence). The CDR3 totals 15 residues. CDR3 in amino acids: CASSLEGWGNEKLFF. In DNA, the CDR3 is TGTGCCAGCAGCTTGGAAGGGTGGGGGAATGAAAAACTGTTTTTT.

The chain recombines TRBV21-1 with TRBJ1-2; the listed D gene, TRBD1, was not tested against the DNA. TRBV21-1 is designated a pseudogene. There are 15 residues in the CDR3. In DNA form, the CDR3 reads TGTGCCAGCCCCCCGGCTCACAGGGGTTCGAGTGGCTACACCTTC. Its protein is CASPPAHRGSSGYTF.

The chain employs TRBV6-5 and TRBJ2-2; tentatively, D is TRBD1 (5 bases). Germline-derived CDR1 and CDR2 are MNHEY and SVGAGI. V lost 6 bases and J 6 bases, leaving 17 bases between the germline ends. The CDR3 has 15 residues. In nucleotides, the CDR3 is TGTGCCAGCAGCCGAATAGGACAAGGGGCCGGGGAGCTGTTTTTT. Translating it yields CASSRIGQGAGELFF.

This rearrangement joins TRBV6-1 to TRBJ2-7, with D hard to call. The CDR3 sequence is 14 residues long. Trimming shortened V by 4 bases and J by 2 bases, and 12 bases separated the two germline ends. CDR1 MNHNS and CDR2 SASEGT come from the germline V gene. The CDR3 nucleotides read TGTGCCAGCAGTGGGGTGACCCCGGCCTACGAGCAGTACTTC. It yields the protein CASSGVTPAYEQYF.

The chain uses TRBV10-3 and TRBJ1-1; tentatively, D is TRBD1 (5 bases). Per germline, CDR1 ENHRY and CDR2 SYGVKD. The CDR3 extends over 12 amino acids. The V end was cut by 4 bases, the J end by 10 bases, with 13 bases between. CDR3 region: CAISGAGLGAFF. The CDR3 DNA sequence: TGTGCCATCAGTGGTGCGGGGCTTGGAGCTTTCTTT.

Note on this clone: One end of the junction varies from germline; a read error may be responsible. The CDR3 DNA sequence: TGTGCCATCAGTGGGGGATTAGGCTCCAACGAGCAGTACTTC. This translates into CAISGGLGSNEQYF. The chain links TRBV10-3 to TRBJ2-7; no clear D. This CDR3 spans 14 amino acids. Germline CDR1 is ENHRY and CDR2 is SYGVKD.

The chain links TRBV5-1 to TRBJ2-5; the match to TRBD1 covers 8 bases. Germline V gene data show CDR1 as SGHRS and CDR2 as YFSETQ. The CDR3 runs to 15 residues. Trimming took 4 bases from V and 4 from J; bases not matched to a gene: 9. The CDR3 DNA is TGCGCCAGCAGCCCGAGGACAGGGAACGCAGAGACCCAGTACTTC. The encoded protein is CASSPRTGNAETQYF.

V usage is TRBV2 and J usage is TRBJ1-2; D not resolved. V was cut by 7 bases and J by 7 bases, with 10 bases left in between. Germline CDR1 reads SNHLY; CDR2 reads FYNNEI. The CDR3 is 11 residues long. CDR3 residues: CASTKTFGYTF. Written as DNA, the CDR3 is TGTGCCAGCACCAAGACATTTGGCTACACCTTC.

The rearrangement uses TRBV19 and TRBJ1-1, with a weak D call TRBD1 (5 bases). Trimming took off 5 bases at V and 4 bases at J, with 14 bases between the two ends. Germline assignment: CDR1 LNHDA and CDR2 SQIVND (reference sequence). The CDR3 runs 14 residues. The CDR3 coding sequence is TGTGCCAGTAGTCGCGGGGCAGGGTTCACTGAAGCTTTCTTT. It specifies CASSRGAGFTEAFF. Complete variable domain (other parts from reference TRBV19 and TRBJ1-1): DGGITQSPKYLFRKEGQNVTLSCEQNLNHDAMYWYRQDPGQGLRLIYYSQIVNDFQKGDIAEGYSVSREKKESFPLTVTSAQKNPTAFYLCASSRGAGFTEAFFGQGTRLTVV.